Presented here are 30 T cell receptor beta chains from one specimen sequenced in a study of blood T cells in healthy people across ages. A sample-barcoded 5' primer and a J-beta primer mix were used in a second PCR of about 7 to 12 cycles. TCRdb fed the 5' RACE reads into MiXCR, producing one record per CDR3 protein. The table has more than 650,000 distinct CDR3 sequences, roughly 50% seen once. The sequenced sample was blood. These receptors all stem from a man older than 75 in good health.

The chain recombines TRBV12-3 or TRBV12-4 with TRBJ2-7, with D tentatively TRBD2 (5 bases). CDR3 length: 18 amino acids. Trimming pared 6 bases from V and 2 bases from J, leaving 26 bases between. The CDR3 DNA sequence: TGTGCCAGCAGCCGACTGATTCTTCGGAGAGAGGGTCCCTACGAGCAGTACTTC. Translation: CASSRLILRREGPYEQYF.

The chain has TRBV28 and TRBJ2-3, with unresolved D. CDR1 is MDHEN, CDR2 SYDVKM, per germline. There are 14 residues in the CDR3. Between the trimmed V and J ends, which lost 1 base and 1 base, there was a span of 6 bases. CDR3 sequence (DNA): TGTGCCAGCAGTTTATCTCAGCGCACAGATACGCAGTATTTT. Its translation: CASSLSQRTDTQYF. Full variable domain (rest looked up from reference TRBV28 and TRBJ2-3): DVKVTQSSRYLVKRTGEKVFLECVQDMDHENMFWYRQDPGLGLRLIYFSYDVKMKEKGDIPEGYSVSREKKERFSLILESASTNQTSMYLCASSLSQRTDTQYFGPGTRLTVL.

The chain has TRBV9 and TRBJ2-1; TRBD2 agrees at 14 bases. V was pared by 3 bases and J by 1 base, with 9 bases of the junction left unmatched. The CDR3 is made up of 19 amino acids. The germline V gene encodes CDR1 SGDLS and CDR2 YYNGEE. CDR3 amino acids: CASSARTSGGIRSYNEQFF. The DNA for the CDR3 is TGTGCCAGCAGCGCCAGGACTAGCGGGGGGATTCGGTCCTACAATGAGCAGTTCTTC.

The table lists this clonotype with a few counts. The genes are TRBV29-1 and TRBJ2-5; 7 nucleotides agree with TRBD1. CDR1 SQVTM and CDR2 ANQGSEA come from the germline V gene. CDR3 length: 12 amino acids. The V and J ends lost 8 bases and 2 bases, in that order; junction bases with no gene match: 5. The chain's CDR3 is CSINRGQETQYF. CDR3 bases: TGCAGCATTAACAGGGGACAAGAGACCCAGTACTTC.

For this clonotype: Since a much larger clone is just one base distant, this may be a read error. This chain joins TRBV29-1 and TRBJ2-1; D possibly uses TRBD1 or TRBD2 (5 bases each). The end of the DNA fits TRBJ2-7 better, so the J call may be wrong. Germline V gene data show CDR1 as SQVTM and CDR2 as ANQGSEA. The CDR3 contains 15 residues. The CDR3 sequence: CSVEGGLSSYNEQYF. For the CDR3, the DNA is TGCAGCGTTGAAGGGGGGTTGAGCTCCTACAATGAGCAGTACTTC.

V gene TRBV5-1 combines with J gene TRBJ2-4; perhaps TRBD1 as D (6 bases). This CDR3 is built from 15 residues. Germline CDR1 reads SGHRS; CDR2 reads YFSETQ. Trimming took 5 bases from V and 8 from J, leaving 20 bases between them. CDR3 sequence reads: CASRLEIGQRDIQYF. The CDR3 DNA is TGCGCCAGCAGACTTGAGATAGGACAGAGAGACATTCAGTACTTC.

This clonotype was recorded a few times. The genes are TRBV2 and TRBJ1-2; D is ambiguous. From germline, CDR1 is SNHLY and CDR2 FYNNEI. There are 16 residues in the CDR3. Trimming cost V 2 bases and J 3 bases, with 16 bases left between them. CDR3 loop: CASSEPRESGDYGYTF. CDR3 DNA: TGTGCCAGCAGTGAACCCCGGGAGTCGGGAGACTATGGCTACACCTTC.

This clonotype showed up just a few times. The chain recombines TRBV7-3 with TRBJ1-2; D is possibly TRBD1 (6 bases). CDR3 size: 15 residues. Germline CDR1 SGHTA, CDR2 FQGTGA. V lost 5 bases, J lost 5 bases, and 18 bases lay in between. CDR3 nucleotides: TGTGCCAGCAGCCTACAAACAGGGAGCCGTTATGGCTACACCTTC. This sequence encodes CASSLQTGSRYGYTF.

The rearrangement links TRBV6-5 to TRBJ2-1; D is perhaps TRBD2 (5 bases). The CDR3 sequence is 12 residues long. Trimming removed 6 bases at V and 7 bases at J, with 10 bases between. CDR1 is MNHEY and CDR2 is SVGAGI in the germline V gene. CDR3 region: CASRGVRNEQFF. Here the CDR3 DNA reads TGTGCCAGCAGGGGAGTCAGGAATGAGCAGTTCTTC.

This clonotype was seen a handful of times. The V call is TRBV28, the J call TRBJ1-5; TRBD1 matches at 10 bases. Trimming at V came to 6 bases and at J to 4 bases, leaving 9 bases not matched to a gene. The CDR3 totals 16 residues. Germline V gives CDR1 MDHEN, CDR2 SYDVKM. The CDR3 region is CASRRRQGAGNQPQHF. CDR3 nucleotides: TGTGCCAGCAGACGCAGACAGGGGGCTGGTAATCAGCCCCAGCATTTT.

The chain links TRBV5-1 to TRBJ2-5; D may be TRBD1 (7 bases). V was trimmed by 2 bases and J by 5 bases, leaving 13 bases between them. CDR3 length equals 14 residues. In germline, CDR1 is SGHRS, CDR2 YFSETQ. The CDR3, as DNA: TGCGCCAGCAGCTTTACTCCAGGGGGGGAGACCCAGTACTTC. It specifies CASSFTPGGETQYF.

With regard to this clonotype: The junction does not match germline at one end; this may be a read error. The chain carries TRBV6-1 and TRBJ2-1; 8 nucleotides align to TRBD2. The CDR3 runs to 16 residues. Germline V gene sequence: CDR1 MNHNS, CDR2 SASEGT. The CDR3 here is CASSEFRGGFHNGQFF. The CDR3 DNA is TGTGCCAGCAGTGAATTCCGGGGGGGCTTCCACAATGGGCAGTTCTTC.

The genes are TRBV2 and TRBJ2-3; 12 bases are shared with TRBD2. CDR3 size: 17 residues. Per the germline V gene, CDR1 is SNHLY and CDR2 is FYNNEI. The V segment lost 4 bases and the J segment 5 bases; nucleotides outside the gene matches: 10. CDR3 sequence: CASSVRLAGGPGDTQYF. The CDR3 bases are TGTGCCAGCAGTGTGAGGCTAGCGGGAGGGCCCGGAGATACGCAGTATTTT.

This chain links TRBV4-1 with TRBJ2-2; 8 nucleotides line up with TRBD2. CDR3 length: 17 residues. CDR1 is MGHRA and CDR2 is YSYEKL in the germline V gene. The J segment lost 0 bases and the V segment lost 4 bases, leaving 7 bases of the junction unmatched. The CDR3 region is CASSPHTSGANTGELFF. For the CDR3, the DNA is TGCGCCAGCAGCCCCCACACTAGCGGAGCGAACACCGGGGAGCTGTTTTTT.

The CDR3 DNA reads as TGCAGTGCTCCCGGGACAGACTCCAAAAACATTCAGTACTTC. This sequence encodes CSAPGTDSKNIQYF. The chain employs TRBV20-1 and TRBJ2-4; TRBD1 agrees at 7 bases. V shed 5 bases and J 2 bases; nucleotides not matched to a gene: 6. The CDR3 is 14 residues long. Germline lookup yields CDR1 DFQATT and CDR2 SNEGSKA (reference sequence).

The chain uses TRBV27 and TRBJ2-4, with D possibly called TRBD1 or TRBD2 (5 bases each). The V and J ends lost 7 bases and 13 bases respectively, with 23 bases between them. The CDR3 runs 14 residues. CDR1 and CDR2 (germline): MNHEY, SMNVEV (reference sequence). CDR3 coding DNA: TGTGCCAGCAACCCCGGTTCGGGGCTTGGGGAGCAGTACTTC. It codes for CASNPGSGLGEQYF.

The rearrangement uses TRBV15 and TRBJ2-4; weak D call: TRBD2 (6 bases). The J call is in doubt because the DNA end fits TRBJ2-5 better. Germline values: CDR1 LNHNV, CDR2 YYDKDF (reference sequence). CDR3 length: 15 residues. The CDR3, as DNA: TGTGCCACCAGCAGAGATCTCACTAGCTCAGAGACCCAGTACTTC. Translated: CATSRDLTSSETQYF.

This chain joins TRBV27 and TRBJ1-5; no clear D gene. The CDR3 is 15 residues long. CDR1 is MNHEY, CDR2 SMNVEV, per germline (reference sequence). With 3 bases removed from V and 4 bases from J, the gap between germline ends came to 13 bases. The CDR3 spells CASSFSGSANQPQHF. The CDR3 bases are TGTGCCAGCAGTTTTTCGGGGTCTGCAAATCAGCCCCAGCATTTT.

This CDR3 is CSADYGYTF. The CDR3 nucleotides read TGCAGTGCTGATTATGGCTACACCTTC. J is TRBJ1-2 and V is TRBV20-1; D unresolved. Trimming pared 5 bases from V and 5 bases from J, leaving 3 bases between. Germline-derived CDR1 and CDR2 are DFQATT and SNEGSKA (reference sequence). CDR3 length equals 9 residues.

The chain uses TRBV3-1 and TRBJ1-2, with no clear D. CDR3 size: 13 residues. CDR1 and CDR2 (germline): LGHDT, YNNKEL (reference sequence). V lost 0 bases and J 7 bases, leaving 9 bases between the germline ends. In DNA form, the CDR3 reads TGTGCCAGCAGCCAAGACTTCTCCAGTGGCTACACCTTC. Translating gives CASSQDFSSGYTF.

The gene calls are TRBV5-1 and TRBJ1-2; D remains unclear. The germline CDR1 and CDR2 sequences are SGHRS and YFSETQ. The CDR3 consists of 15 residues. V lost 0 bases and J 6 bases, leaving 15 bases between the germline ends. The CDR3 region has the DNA TGCGCCAGCAGCTTGGCCTGGGTAGGCTTCGATGGCTACACCTTC. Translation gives CASSLAWVGFDGYTF.

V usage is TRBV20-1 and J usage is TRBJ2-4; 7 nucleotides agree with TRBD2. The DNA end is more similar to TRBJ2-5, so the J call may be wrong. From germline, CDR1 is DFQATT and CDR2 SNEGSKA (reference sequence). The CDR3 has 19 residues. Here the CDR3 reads CSARGGSGNGRPYQETQYF. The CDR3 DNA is TGCAGTGCTAGGGGGGGAAGCGGGAACGGGAGACCATACCAAGAGACCCAGTACTTC.

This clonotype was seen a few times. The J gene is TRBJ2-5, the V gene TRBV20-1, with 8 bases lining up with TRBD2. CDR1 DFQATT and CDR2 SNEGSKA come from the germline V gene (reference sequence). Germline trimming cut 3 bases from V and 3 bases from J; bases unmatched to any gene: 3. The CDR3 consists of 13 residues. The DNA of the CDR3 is TGCAGTGCTAGGACTAGCGCCGAAGAGACCCAGTACTTC. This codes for CSARTSAEETQYF.

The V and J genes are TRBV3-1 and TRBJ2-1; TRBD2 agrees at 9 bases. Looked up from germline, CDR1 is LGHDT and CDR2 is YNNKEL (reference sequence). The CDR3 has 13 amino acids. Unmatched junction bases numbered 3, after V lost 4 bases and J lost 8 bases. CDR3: CASSPGLAYEQFF. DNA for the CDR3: TGTGCCAGCAGCCCCGGACTAGCGTATGAGCAGTTCTTC.

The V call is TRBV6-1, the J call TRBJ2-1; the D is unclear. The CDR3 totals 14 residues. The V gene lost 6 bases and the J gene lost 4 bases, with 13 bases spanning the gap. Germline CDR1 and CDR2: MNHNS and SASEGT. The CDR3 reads CASSNSGGYNEQFF. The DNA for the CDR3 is TGTGCCAGCAGCAATTCGGGTGGGTACAATGAGCAGTTCTTC.

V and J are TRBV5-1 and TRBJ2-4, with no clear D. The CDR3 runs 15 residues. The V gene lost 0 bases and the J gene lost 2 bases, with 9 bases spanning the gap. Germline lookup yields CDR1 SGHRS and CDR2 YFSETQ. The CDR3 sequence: CASSLGLIPKNIQYF. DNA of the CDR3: TGCGCCAGCAGCTTGGGATTGATCCCCAAAAACATTCAGTACTTC. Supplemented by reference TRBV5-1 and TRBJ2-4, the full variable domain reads KAGVTQTPRYLIKTRGQQVTLSCSPISGHRSVSWYQQTPGQGLQFLFEYFSETQRNKGNFPGRFSGRQFSNSRSEMNVSTLELGDSALYLCASSLGLIPKNIQYFGAGTRLSVL.

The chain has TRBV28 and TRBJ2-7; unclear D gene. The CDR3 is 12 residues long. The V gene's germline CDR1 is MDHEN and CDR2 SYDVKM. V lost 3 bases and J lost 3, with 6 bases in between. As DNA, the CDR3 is TGTGCCAGCAGTTTCAAGCGCTACGAGCAGTACTTC. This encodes CASSFKRYEQYF.

The CDR3 DNA is TGTGCCACCGCGGGACTAGCGTTGGGCAAAAACATTCAGTACTTC. It is translated as CATAGLALGKNIQYF. V is TRBV27 and J is TRBJ2-4; 10 bases map to TRBD2. V gave up 10 bases and J gave up 3 bases; unmatched junction bases: 9. There are 15 residues in the CDR3. Germline-derived CDR1 and CDR2 are MNHEY and SMNVEV (reference sequence).

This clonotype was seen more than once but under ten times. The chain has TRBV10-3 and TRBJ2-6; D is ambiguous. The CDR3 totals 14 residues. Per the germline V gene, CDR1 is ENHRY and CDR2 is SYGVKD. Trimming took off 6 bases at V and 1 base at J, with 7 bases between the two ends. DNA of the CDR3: TGTGCCATCAGGGGTGGGTCTGGGGCCAACGTCCTGACTTTC. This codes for CAIRGGSGANVLTF.

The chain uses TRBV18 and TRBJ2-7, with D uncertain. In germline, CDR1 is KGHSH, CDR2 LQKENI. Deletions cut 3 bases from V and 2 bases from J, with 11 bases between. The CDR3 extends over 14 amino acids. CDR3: CASSPSSYAYEQYF. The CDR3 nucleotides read TGTGCCAGCTCACCGTCTTCTTACGCCTACGAGCAGTACTTC.